Listed below are T cell receptor beta chains from one sample, sequenced in a study of blood T cell repertoires in COVID-19. Data came from immunoSEQ multiplex PCR; TCRdb stores just in-frame clones and leaves some out. This table has about 160,000 clones, approximately 84% appearing once. The sequenced sample consisted of peripheral blood. The receptors come from a man aged 35 to 55 with acute or convalescent COVID-19. CDR3s leave out the opening cysteine and the closing phenylalanine or tryptophan. Each record gives: CDR3 protein, V gene, CDR3 length, J gene, D gene. A D gene is named only where the DNA matches it firmly.

CDR3aa: ASSHITGLGHQETQY
v_gene: TRBV14
len: 15
j_gene: TRBJ2-5
d_gene: NA

CDR3aa: ASSLRGGEQY
v_gene: TRBV5-6
len: 10
j_gene: TRBJ2-7
d_gene: TRBD2

CDR3aa: ASSPGLAGYEQY
v_gene: TRBV9
len: 12
j_gene: TRBJ2-7
d_gene: NA

CDR3aa: ASSPVFNEKLF
v_gene: TRBV7-9
len: 11
j_gene: TRBJ1-4
d_gene: NA

CDR3aa: ASSSPGRAF
v_gene: TRBV12-3/TRBV12-4
len: 9
j_gene: TRBJ1-1
d_gene: NA

CDR3aa: ASRLRDTNTDTQY
v_gene: TRBV28
len: 13
j_gene: TRBJ2-3
d_gene: NA

CDR3aa: ASSPKGLAYNEQF
v_gene: TRBV6-5
len: 13
j_gene: TRBJ2-1
d_gene: TRBD2

CDR3aa: ASSPGQHPYEQY
v_gene: TRBV7-2
len: 12
j_gene: TRBJ2-7
d_gene: NA

CDR3aa: ASSPSTSGGAGYNEQF
v_gene: TRBV9
len: 16
j_gene: TRBJ2-1
d_gene: TRBD2

CDR3aa: ACASWSNQPQH
v_gene: TRBV6-5
len: 11
j_gene: TRBJ1-5
d_gene: NA

CDR3aa: ASSAGTSVDTGELF
v_gene: TRBV2
len: 14
j_gene: TRBJ2-2
d_gene: TRBD2

CDR3aa: ASSLGLTQY
v_gene: TRBV5-4
len: 9
j_gene: TRBJ2-3
d_gene: NA

CDR3aa: ASSSQMGGTDNSPLH
v_gene: TRBV28
len: 15
j_gene: TRBJ1-6
d_gene: TRBD1

CDR3aa: ASSQRQGLGNYEQY
v_gene: TRBV14
len: 14
j_gene: TRBJ2-7
d_gene: TRBD1

CDR3aa: ASSLDTSGGAYAQY
v_gene: TRBV5-1
len: 14
j_gene: TRBJ2-5
d_gene: TRBD2

CDR3aa: ASSQGGYEQY
v_gene: TRBV14
len: 10
j_gene: TRBJ2-7
d_gene: NA

CDR3aa: ASSSYPDRVYSNQPQH
v_gene: TRBV5-5
len: 16
j_gene: TRBJ1-5
d_gene: TRBD1

CDR3aa: ASSSTPSNNQPQH
v_gene: TRBV6-5
len: 13
j_gene: TRBJ1-5
d_gene: NA

CDR3aa: AGSLAGVADTQY
v_gene: TRBV5-1
len: 12
j_gene: TRBJ2-3
d_gene: TRBD2

CDR3aa: ASSESRGIETQY
v_gene: TRBV10-1
len: 12
j_gene: TRBJ2-5
d_gene: TRBD1

CDR3aa: ASSSQVSAGYT
v_gene: TRBV7-9
len: 11
j_gene: TRBJ1-2
d_gene: NA

CDR3aa: ASSPPEGGAYGYT
v_gene: TRBV18
len: 13
j_gene: TRBJ1-2
d_gene: NA

CDR3aa: ASSLVDRGLNEQF
v_gene: TRBV7-9
len: 13
j_gene: TRBJ2-1
d_gene: TRBD1

CDR3aa: ASSPRWGGEAF
v_gene: TRBV6-5
len: 11
j_gene: TRBJ1-1
d_gene: NA

CDR3aa: ASSRGGPFSGNTIY
v_gene: TRBV7-7
len: 14
j_gene: TRBJ1-3
d_gene: NA

CDR3aa: ASSDYGQGTNQPQH
v_gene: TRBV6-1
len: 14
j_gene: TRBJ1-5
d_gene: TRBD1

CDR3aa: ASSETGQLYGYT
v_gene: TRBV2
len: 12
j_gene: TRBJ1-2
d_gene: NA

CDR3aa: ASSFFGTGNQPQH
v_gene: TRBV28
len: 13
j_gene: TRBJ1-5
d_gene: TRBD1

CDR3aa: SVGGFNQPQH
v_gene: TRBV29-1
len: 10
j_gene: TRBJ1-5
d_gene: NA

CDR3aa: ASSMWTEEAF
v_gene: TRBV19
len: 10
j_gene: TRBJ1-1
d_gene: NA

CDR3aa: ASSLRGQTDYEQY
v_gene: TRBV7-3
len: 13
j_gene: TRBJ2-7
d_gene: NA

CDR3aa: SVDGGPRTDTQY
v_gene: TRBV29-1
len: 12
j_gene: TRBJ2-3
d_gene: NA

CDR3aa: ASSVEGGFGPGNTGELF
v_gene: TRBV9
len: 17
j_gene: TRBJ2-2
d_gene: NA

CDR3aa: ASSLFPDRGDEQY
v_gene: TRBV7-9
len: 13
j_gene: TRBJ2-7
d_gene: TRBD1

CDR3aa: AWRRTGPEAF
v_gene: TRBV30
len: 10
j_gene: TRBJ1-1
d_gene: TRBD1

CDR3aa: ASGRTGHYEQY
v_gene: TRBV6-5
len: 11
j_gene: TRBJ2-7
d_gene: TRBD1

CDR3aa: ASSPAGATDTQY
v_gene: TRBV9
len: 12
j_gene: TRBJ2-3
d_gene: NA

CDR3aa: ASSYSRGGPAVNEQF
v_gene: TRBV6-2/TRBV6-3
len: 15
j_gene: TRBJ2-1
d_gene: NA

CDR3aa: ASSVGKTGNYGYT
v_gene: TRBV9
len: 13
j_gene: TRBJ1-2
d_gene: TRBD1

CDR3aa: ASSSRDSTTEAF
v_gene: TRBV5-1
len: 12
j_gene: TRBJ1-1
d_gene: TRBD1

CDR3aa: ASSPRGIGGEKLF
v_gene: TRBV9
len: 13
j_gene: TRBJ1-4
d_gene: NA

CDR3aa: ASSQDGDSSGANVLT
v_gene: TRBV4-1
len: 15
j_gene: TRBJ2-6
d_gene: TRBD1

CDR3aa: ASSPRSYGYT
v_gene: TRBV28
len: 10
j_gene: TRBJ1-2
d_gene: NA

CDR3aa: ATSDPGQGAKQPQH
v_gene: TRBV24-1
len: 14
j_gene: TRBJ1-5
d_gene: TRBD1

CDR3aa: ASSQGLMIQETQY
v_gene: TRBV14
len: 13
j_gene: TRBJ2-5
d_gene: TRBD2

CDR3aa: ASSPSGGAGTDTQY
v_gene: TRBV5-4
len: 14
j_gene: TRBJ2-3
d_gene: TRBD2

CDR3aa: ASSYTGGDQPQH
v_gene: TRBV2
len: 12
j_gene: TRBJ1-5
d_gene: TRBD1

CDR3aa: ASSLVAGGPAETQY
v_gene: TRBV5-1
len: 14
j_gene: TRBJ2-5
d_gene: TRBD2

CDR3aa: ASSVARGGSNYGYT
v_gene: TRBV6-1
len: 14
j_gene: TRBJ1-2
d_gene: NA

CDR3aa: ASSASVKPLNEQDTEAF
v_gene: TRBV9
len: 17
j_gene: TRBJ1-1
d_gene: NA

CDR3aa: ASSLTSGSYNEQF
v_gene: TRBV5-6
len: 13
j_gene: TRBJ2-1
d_gene: TRBD2

CDR3aa: AWNYRVRDERY
v_gene: TRBV30
len: 11
j_gene: TRBJ2-7
d_gene: NA

CDR3aa: ASSVTPGQGTYEQY
v_gene: TRBV9
len: 14
j_gene: TRBJ2-7
d_gene: TRBD1

CDR3aa: ASSPGMGNYGYT
v_gene: TRBV5-1
len: 12
j_gene: TRBJ1-2
d_gene: NA

CDR3aa: ATSSTGTGAPRSNQPQH
v_gene: TRBV15
len: 17
j_gene: TRBJ1-5
d_gene: TRBD1